Sequencing of this T cell receptor beta chain was carried out in a study of blood T cell repertoires in COVID-19. Study-wide context: COVID-19 samples collected from the United States, Italy and Spain covered acute and convalescent phases. In each case, the material was cDNA or gDNA derived from T cells, B-cell-depleted T cells, or PBMCs.

How the authors handled the data: Amplification of reference gene primers was used by the study to estimate nucleated cell counts. This table comes from immunoSEQ multiplex PCR, and its TCRdb copy is limited to in-frame clones, with some not included. V and J calls plus clone size are reproduced from that table; the DNA served to infer D and trimming. The data show more than 45,000 clones, over 80% seen once. In this sample, this clone turned up once. V lost 2 bases and J 6 bases, leaving 17 bases between the germline ends. The CDR3 is 16 amino acids. The germline V gene encodes CDR1 SGHTA and CDR2 FQGNSA.

This TCR was recovered from a man older than 75 in a cohort sampled during active COVID-19. Sequencing was done on a sample of peripheral blood. The V gene is TRBV7-2, the J gene TRBJ1-5; D is perhaps TRBD1 (5 bases). The CDR3 DNA reads as TGTGCCAGCAGCTTAAGGTCTTGGGGGGAAAGTCAGCCCCAGCATTTT. Protein: CASSLRSWGESQPQHF.